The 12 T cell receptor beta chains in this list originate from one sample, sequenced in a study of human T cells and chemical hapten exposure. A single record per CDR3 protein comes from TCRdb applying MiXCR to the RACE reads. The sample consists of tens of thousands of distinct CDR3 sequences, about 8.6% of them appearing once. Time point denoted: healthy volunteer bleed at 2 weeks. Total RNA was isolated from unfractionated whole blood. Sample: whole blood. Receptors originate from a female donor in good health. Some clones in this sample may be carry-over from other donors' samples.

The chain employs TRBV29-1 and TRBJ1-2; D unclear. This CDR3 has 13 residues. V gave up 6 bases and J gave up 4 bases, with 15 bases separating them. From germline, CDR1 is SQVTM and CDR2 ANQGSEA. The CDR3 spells CSVAGREGYGYTF. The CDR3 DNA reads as TGCAGCGTGGCCGGGAGGGAAGGCTATGGCTACACCTTC.

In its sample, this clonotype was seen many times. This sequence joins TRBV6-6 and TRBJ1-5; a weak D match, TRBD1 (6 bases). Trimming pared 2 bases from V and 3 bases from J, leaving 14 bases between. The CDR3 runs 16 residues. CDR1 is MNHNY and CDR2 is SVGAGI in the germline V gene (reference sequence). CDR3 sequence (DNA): TGTGCCAGCAGTTACCGGGGAGGACAGTTCAATCAGCCCCAGCATTTT. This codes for CASSYRGGQFNQPQHF.

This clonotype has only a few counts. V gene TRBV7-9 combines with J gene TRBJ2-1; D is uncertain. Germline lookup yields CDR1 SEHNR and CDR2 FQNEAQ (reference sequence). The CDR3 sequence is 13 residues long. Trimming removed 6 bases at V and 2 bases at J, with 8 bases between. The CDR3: CASRSSTYNEQFF. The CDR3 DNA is TGTGCCAGCAGATCCAGTACCTACAATGAGCAGTTCTTC. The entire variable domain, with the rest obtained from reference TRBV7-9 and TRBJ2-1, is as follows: DTGVSQNPRHKITKRGQNVTFRCDPISEHNRLYWYRQTLGQGPEFLTYFQNEAQLEKSRLLSDRFSAERPKGSFSTLEIQRTEQGDSAMYLCASRSSTYNEQFFGPGTRLTVL.

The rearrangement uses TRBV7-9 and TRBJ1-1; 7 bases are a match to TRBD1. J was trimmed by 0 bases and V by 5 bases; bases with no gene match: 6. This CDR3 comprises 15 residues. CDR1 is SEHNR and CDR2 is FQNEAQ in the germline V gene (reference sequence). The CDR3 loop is CASSPRTGMNTEAFF. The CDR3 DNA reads TGTGCCAGCAGCCCCCGGACAGGAATGAACACTGAAGCTTTCTTT.

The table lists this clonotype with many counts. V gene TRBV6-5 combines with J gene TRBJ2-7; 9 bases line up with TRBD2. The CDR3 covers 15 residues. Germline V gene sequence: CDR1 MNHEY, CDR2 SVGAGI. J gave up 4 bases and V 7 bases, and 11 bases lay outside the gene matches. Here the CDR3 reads CASTTTAGGSYEQYF. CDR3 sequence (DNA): TGTGCCAGCACTACTACGGCGGGGGGGTCTTACGAGCAGTACTTC.

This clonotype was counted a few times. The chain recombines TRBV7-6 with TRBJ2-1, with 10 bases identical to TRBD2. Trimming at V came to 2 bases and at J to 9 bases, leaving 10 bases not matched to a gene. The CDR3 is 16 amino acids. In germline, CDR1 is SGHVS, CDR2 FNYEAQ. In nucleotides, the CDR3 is TGTGCCAGCAGCTTAATGGCTAGCGGGAGCTTGGGTGAGCAGTTCTTC. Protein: CASSLMASGSLGEQFF.

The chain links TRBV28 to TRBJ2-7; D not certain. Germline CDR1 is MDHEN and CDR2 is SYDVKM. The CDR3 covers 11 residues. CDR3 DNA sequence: TGTGCTTCGGCGGATTCCTACGAGCAGTACTTC. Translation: CASADSYEQYF. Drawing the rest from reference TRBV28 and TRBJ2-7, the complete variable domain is DVKVTQSSRYLVKRTGEKVFLECVQDMDHENMFWYRQDPGLGLRLIYFSYDVKMKEKGDIPEGYSVSREKKERFSLILESASTNQTSMYLCASADSYEQYFGPGTRLTVT.

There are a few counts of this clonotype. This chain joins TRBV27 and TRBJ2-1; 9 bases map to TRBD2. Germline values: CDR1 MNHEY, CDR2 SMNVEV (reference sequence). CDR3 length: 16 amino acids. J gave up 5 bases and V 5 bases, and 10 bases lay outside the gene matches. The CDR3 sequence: CASSPLTSGANNEQFF. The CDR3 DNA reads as TGTGCCAGCAGTCCCCTGACTAGCGGAGCCAACAATGAGCAGTTCTTC.

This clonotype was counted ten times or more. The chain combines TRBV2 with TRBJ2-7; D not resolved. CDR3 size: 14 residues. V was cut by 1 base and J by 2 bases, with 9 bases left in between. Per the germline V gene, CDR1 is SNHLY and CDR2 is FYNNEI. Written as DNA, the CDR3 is TGTGCCAGCAGTGAAGGGGCAGCTACCTACGAGCAGTACTTC. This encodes CASSEGAATYEQYF. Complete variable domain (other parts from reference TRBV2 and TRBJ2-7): EPEVTQTPSHQVTQMGQEVILRCVPISNHLYFYWYRQILGQKVEFLVSFYNNEISEKSEIFDDQFSVERPDGSNFTLKIRSTKLEDSAMYFCASSEGAATYEQYFGPGTRLTVT.

The CDR3 DNA reads as TGCAGTGCTAGAGATCTGAGGGAGATCACAGATACGCAGTATTTT. Translation: CSARDLREITDTQYF. The rearrangement joins TRBV20-1 to TRBJ2-3; a weak D match, TRBD2 (5 bases). The V and J ends lost 0 bases and 2 bases respectively, with 12 bases between them. The CDR3 is made up of 15 amino acids. Germline values: CDR1 DFQATT, CDR2 SNEGSKA (reference sequence).

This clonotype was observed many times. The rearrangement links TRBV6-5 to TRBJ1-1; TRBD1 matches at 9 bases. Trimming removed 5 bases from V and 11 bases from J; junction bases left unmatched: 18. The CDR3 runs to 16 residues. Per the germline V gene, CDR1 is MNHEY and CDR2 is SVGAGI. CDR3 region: CASSLTPPTGGKGAFF. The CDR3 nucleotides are TGTGCCAGCAGTCTCACACCCCCGACAGGGGGTAAAGGGGCTTTCTTT.

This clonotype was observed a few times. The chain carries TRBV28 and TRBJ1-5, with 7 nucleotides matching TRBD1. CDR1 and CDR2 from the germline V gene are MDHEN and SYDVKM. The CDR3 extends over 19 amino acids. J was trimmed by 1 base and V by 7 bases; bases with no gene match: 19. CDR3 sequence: CASTSPPGDSEWSNQPQHF. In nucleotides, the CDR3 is TGTGCCAGCACCTCTCCTCCTGGGGACAGTGAGTGGAGCAATCAGCCCCAGCATTTT.